The 14 T cell receptor beta chains given below trace back to one sample, sequenced in a study of blood T cell repertoires in COVID-19. Data came from immunoSEQ multiplex PCR; TCRdb stores just in-frame clones and leaves some out. The profile shows around 49,000 clones, around 89% of them singletons. Material: peripheral blood. The receptors originated from a human donor in a cohort sampled during active COVID-19.

The chain employs TRBV7-9 and TRBJ1-4; D is undetermined. This CDR3 is built from 13 residues. CDR1 is SEHNR, CDR2 FQNEAQ, per germline (reference sequence). Trimming took 1 base from V and 11 from J, leaving 11 bases between them. For the CDR3, the DNA is TGTGCCAGCAGCTTAGACGGGTCGGGGAAACTGTTTTTT. It codes for CASSLDGSGKLFF.

CDR3 residues: CASSPTSGRYEQFF. The CDR3 DNA reads as TGTGCCAGCAGCCCCACTAGCGGGAGATATGAGCAGTTCTTC. The chain links TRBV27 to TRBJ2-1; 11 bases line up with TRBD2. V shed 6 bases and J 8 bases; nucleotides not matched to a gene: 6. The length of the CDR3 is 14 residues. Germline V gene data show CDR1 as MNHEY and CDR2 as SMNVEV (reference sequence).

This sequence joins TRBV7-2 and TRBJ2-1; the D gene is possibly TRBD1 (5 bases). Germline V lookup: CDR1 SGHTA, CDR2 FQGNSA. The CDR3 covers 16 residues. Trimming took off 1 base at V and 3 bases at J, with 13 bases between the two ends. The CDR3 nucleotides read TGTGCCAGCAGCTTAGATAAGGGGCGGATCTACAATGAGCAGTTCTTC. Its protein product is CASSLDKGRIYNEQFF.

The V call is TRBV3-1 (or the pseudogene TRBV3-2), the J call TRBJ2-5, with a tentative D call TRBD2 (6 bases). The CDR3 extends over 16 amino acids. With 4 bases removed from V and 5 bases from J, the gap between germline ends came to 20 bases. Looked up from germline, CDR1 is LGHDT and CDR2 is YNNKEL (reference sequence). The CDR3: CASSPWTGGGGETQYF. The CDR3 region has the DNA TGTGCCAGCAGCCCCTGGACTGGCGGTGGGGGGGAGACCCAGTACTTC.

This chain links TRBV9 with TRBJ1-3, with 8 positions matching TRBD1. In germline, CDR1 is SGDLS, CDR2 YYNGEE. This CDR3 is built from 14 residues. V shed 2 bases, J shed 3 bases, and the junction held 1 base outside the gene matches. For the CDR3, the DNA is TGTGCCAGCAGCGTGGACAGGGTTGGAAACACCATATATTTT. Its protein is CASSVDRVGNTIYF. Full variable domain (rest looked up from reference TRBV9 and TRBJ1-3): DSGVTQTPKHLITATGQRVTLRCSPRSGDLSVYWYQQSLDQGLQFLIQYYNGEERAKGNILERFSAQQFPDLHSELNLSSLELGDSALYFCASSVDRVGNTIYFGEGSWLTVV.

A few counts support this clone. The rearrangement links TRBV2 to TRBJ2-1; TRBD2 agrees at 9 bases. The CDR3 loop spans 18 amino acids. V lost 9 bases and J lost 0; bases outside the gene matches: 15. CDR1 is SNHLY and CDR2 is FYNNEI in the germline V gene. CDR3 coding DNA: TGTGCCAGGTCCGCTGGGACTAGCTCGTTTAGCTCCTACAATGAGCAGTTCTTC. It codes for CARSAGTSSFSSYNEQFF.

The rearrangement links TRBV30 to TRBJ2-7; 7 bases line up with TRBD2. V was clipped by 4 bases and J by 4 bases; unmatched bases: 16. CDR1 and CDR2 (germline): GTSNPN, SVGIG (reference sequence). The CDR3 contains 16 residues. CDR3 sequence (DNA): TGTGCCTGGACGGAAACATCTCCCGCGGGAGTTTACGAGCAGTACTTC. Protein sequence: CAWTETSPAGVYEQYF.

This clone was seen only once. The gene calls are TRBV5-4 and TRBJ2-7; TRBD2 might be the D (7 bases). V shed 0 bases and J shed 0 bases, with 10 bases lying between them. CDR3 length: 15 amino acids. CDR1 and CDR2 from the germline V gene are SGHNT and YYREEE (reference sequence). The CDR3 DNA sequence: TGTGCCAGCAGCTTGGAGGGGGGGAGCTCCTACGAGCAGTACTTC. Residues: CASSLEGGSSYEQYF.

The chain combines TRBV5-1 with TRBJ2-3; a possible D gene is TRBD2 (6 bases). Trimming shortened V by 0 bases and J by 5 bases, and 13 bases separated the two germline ends. The V gene's germline CDR1 is SGHRS and CDR2 YFSETQ. This CDR3 is 15 amino acids long. CDR3 sequence reads: CASSLDGRAIDTQYF. Here the CDR3 DNA reads TGCGCCAGCAGCTTGGACGGGAGAGCCATAGATACGCAGTATTTT.

The genes are TRBV7-2 and TRBJ2-5, with TRBD1 matching over 10 bases. The length of the CDR3 is 16 residues. J was trimmed by 2 bases and V by 5 bases; bases with no gene match: 8. Per germline, CDR1 SGHTA and CDR2 FQGNSA. The CDR3 spells CASSAFGTGVQETQYF. As DNA, the CDR3 is TGTGCCAGCAGCGCCTTCGGGACAGGGGTTCAAGAGACCCAGTACTTC.

DNA for the CDR3: TGTGCCAGCAGTTACAGACAGGAATCCTACGAGCAGTACTTC. It yields the protein CASSYRQESYEQYF. The chain joins TRBV6-2 or TRBV6-3 to TRBJ2-7, with a possible D match to TRBD1 (6 bases). The germline gives CDR1 MNHEY, CDR2 SVGEGT. The CDR3 covers 14 residues. Between the trimmed V and J ends, which lost 2 bases and 1 base, there was a span of 9 bases.

The rearrangement joins TRBV6-6 to TRBJ1-3, with D possibly TRBD1 on 6 matching bases. Trimming removed 7 bases from V and 0 bases from J, with 13 bases in between. This CDR3 contains 15 residues. Germline V gene data show CDR1 as MNHNY and CDR2 as SVGAGI (reference sequence). The CDR3 is CASTGQKDSGNTIYF. The CDR3 DNA sequence: TGTGCCAGCACCGGACAGAAAGACTCTGGAAACACCATATATTTT.

By sample share, this clone is medium-sized. V usage is TRBV12-5 and J usage is TRBJ2-7, with D unclear. V gave up 5 bases and J gave up 2 bases, with 4 bases separating them. CDR1 is LGHNT and CDR2 is FRNRAP in the germline V gene. The CDR3 consists of 11 residues. The CDR3 sequence is CASGLTYEQYF. The DNA of the CDR3 is TGTGCTAGTGGTCTAACCTACGAGCAGTACTTC.

The chain uses TRBV3-1 (or the pseudogene TRBV3-2) and TRBJ1-1, with D maybe TRBD1 (6 bases). The CDR3 has 15 residues. Germline V lookup: CDR1 LGHDT, CDR2 YNNKEL (reference sequence). V shed 4 bases and J shed 1 base, with 13 bases lying between them. The CDR3 sequence: CASSRGTGRNTEAFF. The DNA of the CDR3 is TGTGCCAGCAGCCGCGGTACAGGGCGGAACACTGAAGCTTTCTTT.